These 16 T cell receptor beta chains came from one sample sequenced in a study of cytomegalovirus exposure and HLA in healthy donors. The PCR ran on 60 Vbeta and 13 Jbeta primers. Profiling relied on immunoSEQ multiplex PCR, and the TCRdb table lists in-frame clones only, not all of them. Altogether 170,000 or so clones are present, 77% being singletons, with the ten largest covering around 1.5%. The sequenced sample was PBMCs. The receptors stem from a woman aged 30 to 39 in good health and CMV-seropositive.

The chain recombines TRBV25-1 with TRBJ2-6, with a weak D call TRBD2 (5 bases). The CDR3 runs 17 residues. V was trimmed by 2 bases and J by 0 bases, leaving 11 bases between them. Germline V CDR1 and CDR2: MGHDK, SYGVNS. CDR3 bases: TGTGCCAGCAGTGAAGGGGTGGCGGGCTCTGGGGCCAACGTCCTGACTTTC. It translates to CASSEGVAGSGANVLTF.

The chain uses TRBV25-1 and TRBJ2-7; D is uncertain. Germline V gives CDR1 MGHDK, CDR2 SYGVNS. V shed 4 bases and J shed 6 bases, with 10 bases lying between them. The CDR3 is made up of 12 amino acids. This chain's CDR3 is CASSALIGEQYF. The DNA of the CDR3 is TGTGCCAGCAGTGCACTCATTGGCGAGCAGTACTTC.

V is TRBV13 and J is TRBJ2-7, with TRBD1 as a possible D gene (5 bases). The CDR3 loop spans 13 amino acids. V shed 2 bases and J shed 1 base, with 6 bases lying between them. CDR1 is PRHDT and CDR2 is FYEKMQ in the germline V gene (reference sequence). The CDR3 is CASSLPGSYEQYF. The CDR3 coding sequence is TGTGCCAGCAGCTTACCAGGGTCCTACGAGCAGTACTTC.

CDR3 region: CASSQRPYEQYF. The CDR3 coding sequence is TGTGCCAGCAGCCAGCGCCCGTACGAGCAGTACTTC. This rearrangement joins TRBV14 to TRBJ2-7; no firm D call. V was shortened by 3 bases and J by 4 bases, with 7 bases between the two germline ends. The germline V gene has CDR1 SGHDN and CDR2 FVKESK. The CDR3 length is 12 residues.

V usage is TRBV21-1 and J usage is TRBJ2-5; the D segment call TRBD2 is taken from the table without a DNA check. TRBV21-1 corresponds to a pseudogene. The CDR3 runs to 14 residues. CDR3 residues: CATPRILALGTQYF. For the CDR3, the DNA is TGTGCCACCCCGAGAATCCTAGCTCTCGGGACCCAGTACTTC.

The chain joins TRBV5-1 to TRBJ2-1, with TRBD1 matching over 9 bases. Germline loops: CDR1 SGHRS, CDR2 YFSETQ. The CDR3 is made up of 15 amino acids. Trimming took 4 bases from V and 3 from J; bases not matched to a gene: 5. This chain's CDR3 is CASSPGDRDYNEQFF. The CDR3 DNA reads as TGCGCCAGCAGCCCAGGGGACAGGGACTACAATGAGCAGTTCTTC. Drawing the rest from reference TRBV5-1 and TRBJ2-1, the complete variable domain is KAGVTQTPRYLIKTRGQQVTLSCSPISGHRSVSWYQQTPGQGLQFLFEYFSETQRNKGNFPGRFSGRQFSNSRSEMNVSTLELGDSALYLCASSPGDRDYNEQFFGPGTRLTVL.

In nucleotides, the CDR3 is TGTGCCAGCAGACCTCCGGGAGGCTATGGCTACACCTTC. Protein: CASRPPGGYGYTF. V is TRBV28 and J is TRBJ1-2, with no clear D. This CDR3 has 13 residues. Looked up from germline, CDR1 is MDHEN and CDR2 is SYDVKM. V lost 6 bases and J 4 bases, leaving 12 bases between the germline ends.

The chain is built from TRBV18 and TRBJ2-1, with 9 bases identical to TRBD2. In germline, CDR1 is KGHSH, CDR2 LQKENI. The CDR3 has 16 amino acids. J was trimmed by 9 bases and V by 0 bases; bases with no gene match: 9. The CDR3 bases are TGTGCCAGCTCACCACCCGGCGTAGCGGGAGCGGGTGAGCAGTTCTTC. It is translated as CASSPPGVAGAGEQFF. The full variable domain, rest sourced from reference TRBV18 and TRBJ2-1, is NAGVMQNPRHLVRRRGQEARLRCSPMKGHSHVYWYRQLPEEGLKFMVYLQKENIIDESGMPKERFSAEFPKEGPSILRIQQVVRGDSAAYFCASSPPGVAGAGEQFFGPGTRLTVL.

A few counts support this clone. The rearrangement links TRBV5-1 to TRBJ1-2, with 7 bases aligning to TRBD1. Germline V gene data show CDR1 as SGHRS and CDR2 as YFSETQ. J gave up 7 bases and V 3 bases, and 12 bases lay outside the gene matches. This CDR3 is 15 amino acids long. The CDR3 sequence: CASSSDRTTPSGYTF. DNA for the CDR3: TGCGCCAGCAGCTCGGACAGGACCACTCCTTCTGGCTACACCTTC. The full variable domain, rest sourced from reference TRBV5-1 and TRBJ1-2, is KAGVTQTPRYLIKTRGQQVTLSCSPISGHRSVSWYQQTPGQGLQFLFEYFSETQRNKGNFPGRFSGRQFSNSRSEMNVSTLELGDSALYLCASSSDRTTPSGYTFGSGTRLTVV.

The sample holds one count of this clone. CDR3 nucleotides: TGTGCCAGCAGTTTGGCCAGAGGGGAGGTTATGAATGAGCAGTTCTTC. Its protein is CASSLARGEVMNEQFF. The chain employs TRBV28 and TRBJ2-1; a possible D gene is TRBD2 (6 bases). The V and J ends lost 3 bases and 7 bases respectively, with 19 bases between them. Per the germline V gene, CDR1 is MDHEN and CDR2 is SYDVKM. The CDR3 sequence is 16 residues long.

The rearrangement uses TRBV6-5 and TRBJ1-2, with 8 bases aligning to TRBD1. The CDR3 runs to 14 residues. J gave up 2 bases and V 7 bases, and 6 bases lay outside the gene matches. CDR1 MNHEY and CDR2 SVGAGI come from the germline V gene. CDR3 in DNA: TGTGCCAGCACCCCGACAGGGGCGAACTATGGCTACACCTTC. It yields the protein CASTPTGANYGYTF.

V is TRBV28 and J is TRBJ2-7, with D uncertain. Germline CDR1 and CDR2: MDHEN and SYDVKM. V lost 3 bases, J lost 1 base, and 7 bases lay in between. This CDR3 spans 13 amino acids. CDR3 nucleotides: TGTGCCAGCAGTTTCGGAGCGTCCTACGAGCAGTACTTC. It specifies CASSFGASYEQYF.

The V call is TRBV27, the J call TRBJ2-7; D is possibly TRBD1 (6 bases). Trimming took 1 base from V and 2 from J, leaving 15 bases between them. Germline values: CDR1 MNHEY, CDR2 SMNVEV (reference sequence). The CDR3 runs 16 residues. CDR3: CASSLFRGGVTYEQYF. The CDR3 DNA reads TGTGCCAGCAGTTTATTTCGTGGGGGCGTAACCTACGAGCAGTACTTC.

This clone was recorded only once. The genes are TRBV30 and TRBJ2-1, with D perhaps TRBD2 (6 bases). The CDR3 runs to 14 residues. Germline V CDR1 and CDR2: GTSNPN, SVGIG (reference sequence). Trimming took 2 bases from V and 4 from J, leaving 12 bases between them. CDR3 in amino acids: CAWSFGGGYNEQFF. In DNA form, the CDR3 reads TGTGCCTGGAGTTTCGGGGGAGGTTACAATGAGCAGTTCTTC.

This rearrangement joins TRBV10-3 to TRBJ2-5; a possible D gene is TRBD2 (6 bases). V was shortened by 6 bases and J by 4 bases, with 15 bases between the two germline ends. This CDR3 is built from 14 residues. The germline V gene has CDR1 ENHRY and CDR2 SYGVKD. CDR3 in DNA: TGTGCCATCAGAAGGGAGACTAGGTCAGAGACCCAGTACTTC. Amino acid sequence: CAIRRETRSETQYF.

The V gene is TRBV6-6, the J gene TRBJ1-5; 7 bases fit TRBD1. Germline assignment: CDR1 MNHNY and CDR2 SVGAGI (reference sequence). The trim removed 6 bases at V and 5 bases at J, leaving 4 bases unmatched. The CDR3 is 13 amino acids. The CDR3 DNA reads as TGTGCCAGCAGCCCAGGGGGTGATCAGCCCCAGCATTTT. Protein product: CASSPGGDQPQHF.